This T cell receptor beta chain was profiled in a study of shared clonotypes between healthy human individuals. Study overall: Contributing individuals were two females and three males aged 18 to 49.

Profiled with immunoSEQ multiplex PCR; TCRdb holds only in-frame clones, not every one. The data contain around 2.1 million clones, nearly 97% of them singletons. To note about this clone: Its antigen remains unknown.

The donors were adults (healthy and HIV-negative) with no recent acute infections or vaccinations. Division of CD4+ cells produced a CD45RA+ naive subset and a CD45RA-negative memory subset. V was trimmed by 5 bases and J by 1 base, leaving 14 bases between them. Germline-derived CDR1 and CDR2 are SGHTA and FQGNSA. The CDR3 length is 15 residues. Study results and caveats: Naive subsets generally had larger estimated richness than memory subsets.

This TCR derives from a man between 18 and 29 years old in good health. This rearrangement joins TRBV7-2 to TRBJ2-5; possibly TRBD1 for D (6 bases). Sequencing was done on a sample of naive CD4+ T cells sorted from blood. Subset: CD45RA+ positively selected. The CDR3 sequence is CASSRKTGGQETQYF. CDR3 nucleotides: TGTGCCAGCAGCAGAAAGACAGGAGGCCAAGAGACCCAGTACTTC.